The 14 T cell receptor beta chains in this list originate from one sample, sequenced in a study of blood T cell repertoires in COVID-19. Repertoires were generated with immunoSEQ multiplex PCR, while TCRdb's copy carries only in-frame clones and drops some. The repertoire includes roughly 60,000 clones, 78% of them detected once, and over 25% sits in the top ten. The specimen was peripheral blood. The origin of the receptors is a human donor in a cohort sampled during active COVID-19.

This chain uses TRBV6-5 with TRBJ1-5; possibly TRBD1 for D (5 bases). The CDR3 extends over 14 amino acids. Trimming shortened V by 5 bases and J by 9 bases, and 17 bases separated the two germline ends. Germline assignment: CDR1 MNHEY and CDR2 SVGAGI. The CDR3 region has the DNA TGTGCCAGCAGTCTGACAGCGACTTTGAGGCCCCAGCATTTT. As protein: CASSLTATLRPQHF.

This chain uses TRBV7-2 with TRBJ2-7; the match to TRBD1 covers 9 bases. Germline values: CDR1 SGHTA, CDR2 FQGNSA. Trimming took 5 bases from V and 3 from J; bases not matched to a gene: 8. The CDR3 runs 15 residues. The CDR3 loop reads CASSVQGQGNYEQYF. The CDR3 nucleotides read TGTGCCAGCAGCGTCCAAGGACAGGGGAACTACGAGCAGTACTTC.

The chain carries TRBV27 and TRBJ2-7; D perhaps matches TRBD1 (6 bases). The germline gives CDR1 MNHEY, CDR2 SMNVEV (reference sequence). V lost 5 bases and J 2 bases, leaving 13 bases between the germline ends. CDR3 length equals 14 residues. The CDR3 region is CASSTGTKAYEQYF. CDR3 nucleotides: TGTGCCAGCAGTACCGGGACAAAAGCCTACGAGCAGTACTTC.

The gene calls are TRBV6-5 and TRBJ2-3; D remains ambiguous. The V end lost 2 bases, the J end lost 1 base, and 7 bases lay between the germline ends. Germline V gene data show CDR1 as MNHEY and CDR2 as SVGAGI. This CDR3 comprises 14 residues. This CDR3 is CASSYAQGTDTQYF. The CDR3 DNA follows: TGTGCCAGCAGTTACGCCCAGGGCACAGATACGCAGTATTTT.

The chain couples TRBV5-1 to TRBJ2-3; TRBD1 agrees at 9 bases. V lost 4 bases, J lost 5 bases, and 8 bases stayed unmatched. This CDR3 is built from 15 residues. Germline V gives CDR1 SGHRS, CDR2 YFSETQ. The CDR3 sequence is CASSPRDRAIDTQYF. The CDR3 DNA follows: TGCGCCAGCAGCCCCCGGGACAGGGCAATAGATACGCAGTATTTT.

The chain combines TRBV5-1 with TRBJ2-2; tentative D call: TRBD1 (6 bases). The ends were cut back, 6 bases at V and 6 bases at J, with 12 bases in the middle. Germline loops: CDR1 SGHRS, CDR2 YFSETQ. The CDR3 spans 13 residues. CDR3 nucleotides: TGCGCCAGCAACGAACAGGGTTCCGGGGAGCTGTTTTTT. Its translation: CASNEQGSGELFF.

The chain employs TRBV10-3 and TRBJ2-7; possible D gene TRBD1, 6 bases. The CDR3 totals 12 residues. CDR1 and CDR2 from the germline V gene are ENHRY and SYGVKD. V lost 4 bases and J 7 bases, leaving 11 bases between the germline ends. CDR3 protein: CAISVPRGEQYF. The CDR3 DNA follows: TGTGCCATCAGTGTCCCTAGGGGGGAGCAGTACTTC.

V usage is TRBV9 and J usage is TRBJ1-6; a weak D match, TRBD1 (5 bases). The CDR3 extends over 13 amino acids. Germline lookup yields CDR1 SGDLS and CDR2 YYNGEE. V was shortened by 6 bases and J by 11 bases, with 15 bases between the two germline ends. The CDR3 region is CASNRAGLTPLHF. In nucleotides, the CDR3 is TGTGCCAGCAACAGAGCAGGGTTAACACCCCTCCACTTT.

This clone was counted between two and nine times. The chain uses TRBV6-6 and TRBJ1-3; D might be TRBD1 (6 bases). This CDR3 spans 14 amino acids. Trimming stripped 7 bases from V and 4 bases from J, with 14 bases between. CDR1 and CDR2 (germline): MNHNY, SVGAGI (reference sequence). CDR3 DNA: TGTGCCAGCACGGCAGGGGCAAAAGGAAACACCATATATTTT. Translated, it gives CASTAGAKGNTIYF.

The J gene is TRBJ2-6, the V gene TRBV9; D call uncertain. The germline CDR1 and CDR2 sequences are SGDLS and YYNGEE. Trimming removed 3 bases at V and 4 bases at J, with 8 bases between. This CDR3 is built from 14 residues. CDR3 in amino acids: CASSAWAGANVLTF. For the CDR3, the DNA is TGTGCCAGCAGCGCCTGGGCGGGGGCCAACGTCCTGACTTTC. Combining the CDR3 with reference TRBV9 and TRBJ2-6 gives the whole variable domain DSGVTQTPKHLITATGQRVTLRCSPRSGDLSVYWYQQSLDQGLQFLIQYYNGEERAKGNILERFSAQQFPDLHSELNLSSLELGDSALYFCASSAWAGANVLTFGAGSRLTVL.

V usage is TRBV6-5 and J usage is TRBJ1-4, with 7 bases that match TRBD1. The CDR3 has 15 amino acids. CDR1 is MNHEY, CDR2 SVGAGI, per germline. J lost 6 bases, V lost 5 bases, and 9 bases had no gene match. DNA for the CDR3: TGTGCCAGCAGTAGCCTAGGGACAGCGGATGAAAAACTGTTTTTT. Protein: CASSSLGTADEKLFF.

This clone was seen just once. The gene calls are TRBV5-8 and TRBJ2-5; 11 nucleotides align to TRBD2. Per the germline V gene, CDR1 is SGHTS and CDR2 is YDEGEE. The CDR3 runs to 14 residues. With 4 bases clipped from V and 5 bases from J, the junction kept 4 bases outside the gene matches. CDR3 protein: CASSGIAGGETQYF. CDR3 in DNA: TGTGCCAGCAGCGGGATAGCGGGAGGGGAGACCCAGTACTTC.

V and J are TRBV2 and TRBJ2-5; 9 nucleotides agree with TRBD2. Per the germline V gene, CDR1 is SNHLY and CDR2 is FYNNEI. J was trimmed by 0 bases and V by 1 base; bases with no gene match: 3. The CDR3 loop spans 16 amino acids. CDR3 coding DNA: TGTGCCAGCAGTGAAGGTAGCGGGGGCCACCAAGAGACCCAGTACTTC. Protein product: CASSEGSGGHQETQYF.

The chain combines TRBV18 with TRBJ2-2; TRBD1 aligns across 8 bases. Per germline, CDR1 KGHSH and CDR2 LQKENI. After removal of 6 bases from V and 1 base from J, the junction contained 4 bases not matched to a gene. This CDR3 contains 15 residues. CDR3 protein: CASSLGTGNTGELFF. The CDR3 DNA sequence: TGTGCCAGCTCGCTGGGGACAGGGAACACCGGGGAGCTGTTTTTT.